These 15 T cell receptor beta chains came from one sample sequenced in a study of spatial heterogeneity in lung cancer. Study findings and constraints: It was found that expanded intratumoral alpha and beta TCR counts tracked tumor mutation counts.

Their recognized antigens are unknown. TCRdb itself ran the 5' RACE reads through MiXCR, one entry per CDR3 protein. The repertoire has some 3,000 distinct CDR3 sequences, 35% of them found once; the top ten carry about an eighth. Time point given: sample taken at primary tumor resection. This specimen was lung tumor tissue, taken at surgery. These receptors were obtained from a female donor with early-stage non-small cell lung cancer.

In its sample, this clonotype is medium-sized. J is TRBJ2-1 and V is TRBV20-1; 9 nucleotides match TRBD2. This CDR3 comprises 15 residues. The V segment lost 3 bases and the J segment 5 bases; nucleotides outside the gene matches: 8. Germline-derived CDR1 and CDR2 are DFQATT and SNEGSKA (reference sequence). DNA of the CDR3: TGCAGTGCTAGGGATCTAGCGGGGTCCCACAATGAGCAGTTCTTC. This gives the protein CSARDLAGSHNEQFF.

V gene TRBV5-1 combines with J gene TRBJ2-3, with D perhaps TRBD2 (6 bases). Germline-derived CDR1 and CDR2 are SGHRS and YFSETQ. V was pared by 0 bases and J by 2 bases, with 10 bases between. The CDR3 contains 15 residues. The CDR3 loop is CASSLAGGYTDTQYF. In DNA, the CDR3 is TGCGCCAGCAGCTTGGCTGGGGGGTACACAGATACGCAGTATTTT.

This clonotype has a single count. The junction departs from germline at one end; a sequencing error may be responsible. This chain uses TRBV2 with TRBJ2-1, with a possible D match to TRBD2 (6 bases). The germline CDR1 and CDR2 sequences are SNHLY and FYNNEI. The CDR3 is 16 amino acids. In nucleotides, the CDR3 is TGCGCCAGCTTGGCGGGGCTTACCCGAGAGTACAATGAGCAGTTCTTC. It encodes CASLAGLTREYNEQFF.

The chain has TRBV28 and TRBJ1-5; D call uncertain. The V gene lost 6 bases and the J gene lost 7 bases, with 10 bases spanning the gap. CDR3 length equals 12 residues. Looked up from germline, CDR1 is MDHEN and CDR2 is SYDVKM. The CDR3 region is CASSRPRQPQHF. The CDR3 DNA reads as TGTGCCAGCAGCCGACCCCGCCAGCCCCAGCATTTT.

This clonotype is deemed medium-sized. The rearrangement uses TRBV11-1 and TRBJ2-1, with 10 nucleotides matching TRBD2. V shed 1 base, J shed 10 bases, and the junction held 7 bases outside the gene matches. CDR1 and CDR2 from the germline V gene are SGHAT and FQDESV (reference sequence). This CDR3 has 15 residues. The CDR3 DNA is TGTGCCAGCAGCTTAGGGCTAGCGGGAGAGGGGGAGCAGTTCTTC. Translating gives CASSLGLAGEGEQFF.

This clonotype was seen only once. The chain joins TRBV5-6 to TRBJ1-1, with unresolved D. The CDR3 loop spans 14 amino acids. Looked up from germline, CDR1 is SGHDT and CDR2 is YYEEEE. Between the trimmed V and J ends, which lost 4 bases and 0 bases, there was a span of 10 bases. Here the CDR3 DNA reads TGTGCCAGCAGCGATCCGAATATGAACACTGAAGCTTTCTTT. It translates to CASSDPNMNTEAFF.

In its sample, this clonotype is medium-sized. The chain is built from TRBV7-9 and TRBJ2-5; D tentatively reads TRBD1 or TRBD2 (5 bases each). V lost 4 bases to trimming and J lost 1 base, with 10 bases between them. CDR1 is SEHNR and CDR2 is FQNEAQ in the germline V gene (reference sequence). The CDR3 is 14 residues long. Here the CDR3 DNA reads TGTGCCAGCAGCTCCGGGACGAGCCAAGAGACCCAGTACTTC. It yields the protein CASSSGTSQETQYF. The full variable domain, with the rest looked up from reference TRBV7-9 and TRBJ2-5, is DTGVSQNPRHKITKRGQNVTFRCDPISEHNRLYWYRQTLGQGPEFLTYFQNEAQLEKSRLLSDRFSAERPKGSFSTLEIQRTEQGDSAMYLCASSSGTSQETQYFGPGTRLLVL.

The genes are TRBV3-1 and TRBJ1-2; 7 bases fit TRBD1. The germline V gene encodes CDR1 LGHDT and CDR2 YNNKEL (reference sequence). The CDR3 length is 16 residues. The V and J ends lost 5 bases and 4 bases, in that order; junction bases with no gene match: 13. As DNA, the CDR3 is TGTGCCAGCAGCTTGCTGCGAAGCCGGGACAGCTATGGCTACACCTTC. Its translation is CASSLLRSRDSYGYTF.

This clonotype has only one observation. The J gene is TRBJ2-7, the V gene TRBV13, with 13 bases fitting TRBD2. There are 16 residues in the CDR3. Trimming took 4 bases from V and 4 from J; bases not matched to a gene: 7. Germline CDR1 and CDR2: PRHDT and FYEKMQ (reference sequence). CDR3 in amino acids: CASSSLAGGLIYEQYF. DNA for the CDR3: TGTGCCAGCAGCTCACTAGCGGGGGGGCTCATTTACGAGCAGTACTTC.

This clonotype came up once. V usage is TRBV2 and J usage is TRBJ1-2; D gene unclear. The CDR3 loop spans 13 amino acids. Trimming removed 0 bases from V and 4 bases from J, with 6 bases in between. In germline, CDR1 is SNHLY, CDR2 FYNNEI. CDR3 loop: CASSEAAGYGYTF. In nucleotides, the CDR3 is TGTGCCAGCAGTGAAGCGGCAGGCTATGGCTACACCTTC.

By sample share, this clonotype is medium-sized. The chain has TRBV28 and TRBJ1-2; D might be TRBD1 (5 bases). V was shortened by 5 bases and J by 5 bases, with 15 bases between the two germline ends. The CDR3 runs to 14 residues. The germline gives CDR1 MDHEN, CDR2 SYDVKM. The CDR3 here is CASSGQDTPYGYTF. DNA of the CDR3: TGTGCCAGCAGTGGCCAGGACACGCCTTATGGCTACACCTTC.

The chain couples TRBV28 to TRBJ2-3; possibly TRBD1 for D (5 bases). Trimming removed 6 bases from V and 1 base from J, with 8 bases in between. Germline lookup yields CDR1 MDHEN and CDR2 SYDVKM. This CDR3 is 13 amino acids long. The chain's CDR3 is CASRTTGTDTQYF. The CDR3 DNA sequence: TGTGCCAGCAGGACGACAGGCACAGATACGCAGTATTTT.

This rearrangement joins TRBV2 to TRBJ2-2; D not certain. Trimming took off 10 bases at V and 6 bases at J, with 15 bases between the two ends. This CDR3 has 13 amino acids. From germline, CDR1 is SNHLY and CDR2 FYNNEI. The CDR3 loop reads CATAQVGPGELFF. CDR3 coding DNA: TGTGCCACCGCCCAAGTAGGGCCCGGGGAGCTGTTTTTT.

The V call is TRBV20-1, the J call TRBJ2-7, with 9 nucleotides matching TRBD1. V shed 6 bases and J 8 bases; nucleotides not matched to a gene: 11. Germline-derived CDR1 and CDR2 are DFQATT and SNEGSKA (reference sequence). The CDR3 loop spans 13 amino acids. CDR3 sequence reads: CSATAGTGSQQYF. The CDR3 DNA is TGCAGTGCCACCGCAGGGACAGGGTCTCAGCAGTACTTC.

This clonotype was found a few times. The genes are TRBV15 and TRBJ2-1; 9 bases align to TRBD2. Losses at the gene ends were 5 bases for V and 7 bases for J; bases not matched to a gene: 12. The CDR3 contains 16 residues. CDR1 and CDR2 (germline): LNHNV, YYDKDF (reference sequence). CDR3 nucleotide sequence: TGTGCCACCAGCTCCCGGGCGGGAGGGCCGGTGAATGAGCAGTTCTTC. Translation: CATSSRAGGPVNEQFF.